This TCR beta chain originates from a study of CD8+ T cells in alopecia areata. In the study overall: After 6 to 18 months of tofacitinib, follow-up continued 6 months off drug. Study results and caveats: It was less clear whether patients shared TCRs than it was in mice, possibly because of HLA.

In alopecia areata patients, both lesional scalp punch biopsies and peripheral blood were collected. As concerns this clone: Antigen: not known.

After isolation, RNA underwent reverse transcription to generate cDNA as the sequencing template. Libraries were prepared by immunoSEQ multiplex PCR; TCRdb keeps only in-frame clonotypes and omits some of them. In the table there are hundreds of thousands of clones, 65% to 70% of which are singletons. The length of the CDR3 is 12 residues. The V gene's germline CDR1 is LNHDA and CDR2 SQIVND (reference sequence). V gave up 5 bases and J gave up 10 bases, with 14 bases separating them. This TCR came from a human donor with alopecia areata. The source was CD4+ T cells sorted from blood, collected at week 0. This sequence joins TRBV19 and TRBJ1-2; no firm D call. The DNA of the CDR3 is TGTGCCAGTAGTTTGACCCGGGCCGACTACACCTTC. Translating it yields CASSLTRADYTF.